The rows below give T cell receptor beta chains drawn from one sample of a study of cytomegalovirus exposure and HLA in healthy donors. Using immunoSEQ multiplex PCR, the repertoire was profiled, and TCRdb retains in-frame clones only, with some absent. Of around 150,000 clones listed, roughly 9.6% are singletons. The sample was PBMCs. The receptors were sampled from a woman between 40 and 50 years old in good health and CMV-seropositive. The CDR3 runs from the conserved cysteine through the conserved F or W. A D gene is named only where the DNA matches it firmly. Not every row has a clone size; where given, it reads once, few, many or a size class.

CDR3,DNA,V,D,J,size
CASSSGTGANTGELFF,TGTGCCAGCAGCTCAGGGACAGGTGCGAACACCGGGGAGCTGTTTTTT,TRBV7-9,TRBD1,TRBJ2-2,.
CASRAGQSANYGYTF,TGTGCCAGCAGGGCGGGACAGTCAGCTAACTATGGCTACACCTTC,TRBV6-4,TRBD1,TRBJ1-2,few
CASSSRQGSPYEQYF,TGTGCCAGCAGCTCCCGACAGGGCTCTCCCTACGAGCAGTACTTC,TRBV5-6,TRBD1,TRBJ2-7,.
CASSSQGPYGYTF,TGTGCCAGCAGCTCACAGGGGCCCTATGGCTACACCTTC,TRBV5-4,TRBD1,TRBJ1-2,.
CASSQAGTGVYEQYF,TGCGCCAGCAGCCAAGCCGGGACAGGAGTTTACGAGCAGTACTTC,TRBV4-1,TRBD1,TRBJ2-7,few
CASSLGQGRGSYNEQFF,TGTGCCAGCAGCTTAGGACAGGGTCGAGGGTCCTACAATGAGCAGTTCTTC,TRBV11-3,TRBD1,TRBJ2-1,.
CASSTRDRGHEQYF,TGTGCCAGCAGCACCCGAGACAGGGGCCACGAGCAGTACTTC,TRBV5-4,TRBD1,TRBJ2-7,.
CASSLRTSGDYEQYF,TGTGCCAGCAGCCTTAGGACTAGCGGGGACTACGAGCAGTACTTC,TRBV7-2,TRBD2,TRBJ2-7,.
CASSEVAGSYEQYF,TGTGCCAGCAGTGAGGTAGCGGGATCTTACGAGCAGTACTTC,TRBV6-1,TRBD2,TRBJ2-7,.
CASSLGSKGGVYGYTF,TGTGCCAGCAGCTTAGGGTCCAAAGGGGGGGTCTATGGCTACACCTTC,TRBV11-2,.,TRBJ1-2,few
CASSPERGNTEAFF,TGTGCCAGCAGCCCGGAACGGGGGAACACTGAAGCTTTCTTT,TRBV11-3,.,TRBJ1-1,.
CASSLRQGTYGYTF,TGTGCCAGCAGCCTACGACAGGGAACCTATGGCTACACCTTC,TRBV2,TRBD1,TRBJ1-2,.
CASSSGQGDQPQHF,TGCGCCAGCAGCTCGGGCCAGGGGGATCAGCCCCAGCATTTT,TRBV5-1,TRBD1,TRBJ1-5,.
CASSPGRSGNSPLHF,TGTGCCAGTAGTCCCGGGCGGAGCGGAAATTCACCCCTCCACTTT,TRBV19,.,TRBJ1-6,.